Listed below are T cell receptor beta chains from one sample, sequenced in a study of T cell responses to AZD1222 COVID-19 vaccine. The table came from immunoSEQ multiplex PCR; TCRdb's copy has only in-frame clones and leaves some out. The sample consists of more than 100,000 clones, approximately 90% of them appearing once. This specimen consisted of peripheral blood, obtained on day 0 of AZD1222 vaccination. These TCRs come from an adult in good health. Each CDR3 is given with its conserved first and last residue. D genes are given only for firm matches. Size values are once, few and many counts, or a class for expanded clones, and some rows have none.

V	D	J	size	CDR3	DNA
TRBV5-1	-	TRBJ1-1	-	CASSRGVNTEAFF	TGCGCCAGCAGCCGGGGGGTGAACACTGAAGCTTTCTTT
TRBV18	TRBD1	TRBJ1-5	-	CASSPQTGNQPQHF	TGTGCCAGCTCACCACAGACAGGGAATCAGCCCCAGCATTTT
TRBV5-4	TRBD1	TRBJ1-2	-	CASSLGGGSNYGYTF	TGTGCCAGCAGCTTGGGAGGGGGCTCTAACTATGGCTACACCTTC
TRBV5-1	-	TRBJ1-3	-	CASSSTGLNTIYF	TGCGCCAGCAGCTCTACAGGCTTGAACACCATATATTTT
TRBV11-2	-	TRBJ1-1	-	CASRPGNTEAFF	TGTGCCAGCAGACCAGGCAACACTGAAGCTTTCTTT
TRBV18	-	TRBJ1-3	-	CASSRALASGNTIYF	TGTGCCAGCTCACGGGCTCTAGCTTCTGGAAACACCATATATTTT
TRBV9	TRBD2	TRBJ2-7	-	CASSVAGGPHEQYF	TGTGCCAGCAGCGTAGCGGGGGGGCCCCACGAGCAGTACTTC
TRBV7-9	TRBD1	TRBJ2-3	-	CASSFGTGFTDTQYF	TGTGCCAGCAGCTTTGGGACAGGTTTTACAGATACGCAGTATTTT
TRBV19	-	TRBJ2-3	-	CASSSVQISTDTQYF	TGTGCCAGTAGTTCCGTTCAAATATCCACAGATACGCAGTATTTT
TRBV3-1/TRBV3-2	-	TRBJ2-5	-	CASSQRGVHRETQYF	TGTGCCAGCAGCCAACGGGGAGTACACCGGGAGACCCAGTACTTC
TRBV2	-	TRBJ2-4	-	CASTGGPNPPKNIQYF	TGTGCCAGCACTGGGGGTCCGAACCCCCCCAAAAACATTCAGTACTTC
TRBV28	-	TRBJ2-1	-	CASSLAGGSYNEQFF	TGTGCCAGCAGTTTGGCGGGTGGCTCCTACAATGAGCAGTTCTTC
TRBV5-5	-	TRBJ1-5	-	CASSLGRNQPQHF	TGTGCCAGCAGCTTGGGCCGGAATCAGCCCCAGCATTTT
TRBV3-1/TRBV3-2	-	TRBJ1-5	once	CASSRNPTAGSNQPQHF	TGTGCCAGCAGCCGAAATCCCACAGCCGGTAGCAATCAGCCCCAGCATTTT
TRBV28	-	TRBJ2-1	-	CASSRAPSSYNEQFF	TGTGCCAGCAGTCGAGCGCCTAGCTCCTACAATGAGCAGTTCTTC
TRBV28	TRBD1	TRBJ1-4	-	CASRIGQGEKLFF	TGTGCCAGCAGAATCGGACAGGGTGAAAAACTGTTTTTT
TRBV5-1	-	TRBJ1-5	-	CASSPTGSNQPQHF	TGCGCCAGCAGCCCTACAGGGAGCAATCAGCCCCAGCATTTT
TRBV28	-	TRBJ2-5	-	CASSTTLGLETQYF	TGTGCCAGCAGCACGACACTAGGTTTGGAGACCCAGTACTTC
TRBV5-4	-	TRBJ1-1	-	CASSLDTGGTEAFF	TGTGCCAGCAGCTTGGACACCGGCGGCACTGAAGCTTTCTTT
TRBV19	TRBD1	TRBJ2-3	-	CASKGAIHTQYF	TGTGCCAGTAAGGGGGCTATACATACGCAGTATTTT
TRBV3-1/TRBV3-2	-	TRBJ1-2	-	CASSQAEGGADYGYTF	TGTGCCAGCAGCCAAGCCGAGGGGGGCGCAGACTATGGCTACACCTTC
TRBV6-5	-	TRBJ2-7	-	CASRRGQSYNYEQYF	TGTGCCAGCAGACGCGGACAGTCCTACAACTACGAGCAGTACTTC
TRBV3-1/TRBV3-2	-	TRBJ1-2	-	CASSQGPGDYGYTF	TGTGCCAGCAGCCAAGGTCCGGGGGACTATGGCTACACCTTC
TRBV5-8	-	TRBJ1-4	-	CASSFRQDAEKLFF	TGTGCCAGCAGCTTCCGGCAGGATGCTGAAAAACTGTTTTTT
TRBV29-1	-	TRBJ2-1	-	CSVAGGPTNEQFF	TGCAGCGTTGCAGGAGGCCCTACCAATGAGCAGTTCTTC
TRBV7-3	TRBD2	TRBJ2-1	-	CASSYTSGSYNEQFF	TGTGCCAGCAGCTACACTAGCGGGTCCTACAATGAGCAGTTCTTC
TRBV30	-	TRBJ1-2	-	CAWIYFAGEDSAGGYTF	TGTGCCTGGATATACTTCGCCGGTGAGGACTCGGCAGGGGGCTACACCTTC
TRBV9	-	TRBJ1-2	-	CASSVGNEGYGYTF	TGTGCCAGCAGCGTAGGCAACGAGGGCTATGGCTACACCTTC
TRBV7-9	-	TRBJ1-2	once	CASSPLSGGVGGYTF	TGTGCCAGCAGCCCCCTTTCTGGGGGCGTGGGGGGCTACACCTTC
TRBV18	-	TRBJ2-1	-	CASSPPTGRSYNEQFF	TGTGCCAGCTCACCACCGACGGGCCGCTCCTACAATGAGCAGTTCTTC
TRBV20-1	-	TRBJ1-2	-	CSADGGPGYTF	TGCAGTGCTGATGGCGGCCCAGGCTACACCTTC
TRBV19	-	TRBJ1-1	few	CASSFNTEAFF	TGTGCCAGTAGTTTCAACACTGAAGCTTTCTTT
TRBV7-6	-	TRBJ2-1	-	CASSASLGDRINEQFF	TGTGCCAGCAGCGCCTCCTTGGGAGACAGAATCAATGAGCAGTTCTTC
TRBV5-5	-	TRBJ2-7	-	CASSFDRSSYEQYF	TGTGCCAGCAGCTTCGACCGGAGCTCCTACGAGCAGTACTTC
TRBV27	-	TRBJ2-7	-	CASSSFGATRRQYF	TGTGCCAGCAGTTCATTCGGGGCTACCAGGAGACAGTACTTC
TRBV27	TRBD1	TRBJ2-3	-	CASSLGDRGSTTDTQYF	TGTGCCAGCAGTTTAGGGGACAGGGGCTCTACCACAGATACGCAGTATTTT